This TCR beta chain was retrieved from a study of Graves' ophthalmopathy and Graves' hyperthyroidism. Germline CDR1 and CDR2: MGHRA and YSYEKL. V was clipped by 1 base and J by 6 bases; unmatched bases: 11. The CDR3 loop spans 16 amino acids. The sequenced template was RNA, covering the TCR beta CDR3 region. HTBI primers were employed in first-round RT-PCR, then a second-round multiplex PCR followed. Each CDR3 protein is one row after TCRdb ran MiXCR on the multiplex PCR reads. The profile shows over a million distinct CDR3 sequences, about 35% of them singletons. The sample taken for sequencing was peripheral blood or thyroid tissue (not recorded which). This receptor was taken from an adult man with Graves' hyperthyroidism. The chain has TRBV4-1 and TRBJ2-7; 8 nucleotides align to TRBD1. Here the CDR3 reads CASSQGPPTGAGEQYF. CDR3 nucleotides: TGCGCCAGCAGCCAAGGCCCCCCGACAGGGGCTGGCGAGCAGTACTTC.